This entry concerns a single TCR beta chain. The target antigen is unknown. The sample comes from a study of cytomegalovirus exposure and HLA in healthy donors. The CDR3 length is 16 residues. CDR1 and CDR2 from the germline V gene are LNHNV and YYDKDF (reference sequence). The V gene end was trimmed by 0 bases and the J gene end by 2 bases; junction bases not matched to a gene: 7. PCR primers comprised 60 Vbeta and 13 Jbeta primers. Generated by immunoSEQ multiplex PCR, the TCRdb table keeps only in-frame clones and is missing some. Among about 160,000 clones listed, 65% to 85% were seen once. Study results and caveats: Specificity for CMV antigens was confirmed in vitro for a few of the CMV-associated chains. An analysis was carried out later, and it reportedly showed fewer N-insertions in an Asian-associated ancestry cluster than the approximately 700-donor mean.

The sample comprised PBMCs. The chain links TRBV15 to TRBJ2-7; 7 nucleotides agree with TRBD2. This sequence was found in a boy aged 2 to 10 in good health and CMV-seronegative. CDR3 coding DNA: TGTGCCACCAGCAGAGATCTGGGCGGGAGCACCTACGAGCAGTACTTC. This codes for CATSRDLGGSTYEQYF.